The present TCR beta chain was sequenced within a study of blood T cell repertoires in COVID-19. Study as a whole: The United States, Italy and Spain provided the acute and convalescent COVID-19 samples. In each case, the material was cDNA or gDNA derived from T cells, B-cell-depleted T cells, or PBMCs.

In the original analysis: By means of reference gene primer amplification, nucleated cell counts were estimated. Assay: immunoSEQ multiplex PCR; the TCRdb copy retains only in-frame clones and omits some. V, J and clone size derive from that table, while D and trimming were established from the DNA sequence. The repertoire holds roughly 160,000 clones, with 80% to 85% as singletons. The junction had 3 bases not matched to a gene; V was cut back by 5 bases and J by 1 base. The length of the CDR3 is 14 residues. Looked up from germline, CDR1 is MNHEY and CDR2 is SVGEGT. The receptor was isolated from a woman in her fifties or sixties with acute or convalescent COVID-19. The material sequenced was peripheral blood. The chain employs TRBV6-2 or TRBV6-3 and TRBJ1-1; TRBD1 aligns across 8 bases. The CDR3 sequence is CASSDRGANTEAFF. For the CDR3, the DNA is TGTGCCAGCAGTGACAGGGGAGCGAACACTGAAGCTTTCTTT.